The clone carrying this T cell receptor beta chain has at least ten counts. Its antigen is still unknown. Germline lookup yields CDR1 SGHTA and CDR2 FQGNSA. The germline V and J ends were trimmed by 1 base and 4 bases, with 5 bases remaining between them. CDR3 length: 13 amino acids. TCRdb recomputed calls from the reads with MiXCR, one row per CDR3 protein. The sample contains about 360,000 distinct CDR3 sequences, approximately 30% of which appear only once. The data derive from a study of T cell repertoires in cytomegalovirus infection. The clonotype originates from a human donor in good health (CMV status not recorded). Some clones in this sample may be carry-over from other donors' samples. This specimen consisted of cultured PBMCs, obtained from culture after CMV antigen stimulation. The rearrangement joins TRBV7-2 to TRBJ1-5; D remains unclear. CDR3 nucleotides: TGTGCCAGCAGCTTAGACACAAATCAGCCCCAGCATTTT. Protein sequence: CASSLDTNQPQHF.